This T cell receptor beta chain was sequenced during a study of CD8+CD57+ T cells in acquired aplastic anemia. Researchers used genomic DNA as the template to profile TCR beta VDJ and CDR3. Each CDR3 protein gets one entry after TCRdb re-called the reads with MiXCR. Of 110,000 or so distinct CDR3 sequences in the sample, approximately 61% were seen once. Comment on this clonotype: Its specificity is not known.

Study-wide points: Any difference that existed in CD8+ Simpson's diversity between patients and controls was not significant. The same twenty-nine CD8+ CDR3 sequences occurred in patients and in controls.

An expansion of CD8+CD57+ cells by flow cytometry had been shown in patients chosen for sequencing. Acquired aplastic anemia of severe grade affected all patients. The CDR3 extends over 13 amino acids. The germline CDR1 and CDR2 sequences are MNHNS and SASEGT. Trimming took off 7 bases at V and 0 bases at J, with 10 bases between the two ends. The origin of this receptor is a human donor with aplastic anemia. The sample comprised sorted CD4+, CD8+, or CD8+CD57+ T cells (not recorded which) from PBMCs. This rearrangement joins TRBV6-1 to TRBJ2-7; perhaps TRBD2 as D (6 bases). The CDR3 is CASNGGTSYEQYF. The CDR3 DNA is TGTGCCAGCAACGGGGGTACCTCCTACGAGCAGTACTTC.